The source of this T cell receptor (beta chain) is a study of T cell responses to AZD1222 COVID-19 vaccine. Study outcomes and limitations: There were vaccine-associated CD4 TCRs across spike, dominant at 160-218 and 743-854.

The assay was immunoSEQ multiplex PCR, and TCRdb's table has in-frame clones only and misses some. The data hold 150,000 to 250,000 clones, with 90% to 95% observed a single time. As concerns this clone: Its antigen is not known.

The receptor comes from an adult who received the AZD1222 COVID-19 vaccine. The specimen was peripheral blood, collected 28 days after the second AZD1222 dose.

The CDR3 is CASMGTGSSKNIQYF. As DNA, the CDR3 is TGTGCCAGTATGGGAACAGGGTCGTCCAAAAACATTCAGTACTTC. V gene TRBV19 combines with J gene TRBJ2-4; D is possibly TRBD1 (6 bases). CDR3 size: 15 residues. The V gene lost 7 bases and the J gene lost 2 bases, with 15 bases spanning the gap. CDR1 is LNHDA and CDR2 is SQIVND in the germline V gene (reference sequence).